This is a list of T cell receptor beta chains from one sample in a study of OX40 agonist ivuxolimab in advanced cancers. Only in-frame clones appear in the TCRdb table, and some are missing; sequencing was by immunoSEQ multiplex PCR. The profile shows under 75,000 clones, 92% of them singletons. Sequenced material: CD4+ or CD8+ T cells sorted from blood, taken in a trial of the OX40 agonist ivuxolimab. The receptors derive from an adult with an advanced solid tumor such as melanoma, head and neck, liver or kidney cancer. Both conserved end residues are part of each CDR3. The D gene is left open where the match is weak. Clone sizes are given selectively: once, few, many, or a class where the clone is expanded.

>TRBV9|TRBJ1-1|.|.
CASSVGSLNTEAFF
TGTGCCAGCAGCGTAGGCAGCCTAAACACTGAAGCTTTCTTT
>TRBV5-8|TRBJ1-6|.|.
CASSLQSSYNSPLHF
TGTGCCAGCAGCTTGCAGAGCTCCTATAATTCACCCCTCCACTTT
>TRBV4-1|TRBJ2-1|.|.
CASSPSNFGGEQFF
TGCGCCAGCAGCCCCAGCAATTTCGGGGGCGAGCAGTTCTTC
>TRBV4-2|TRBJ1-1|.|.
CASSQDYPGETEAFF
TGTGCCAGCAGCCAAGATTACCCAGGGGAGACTGAAGCTTTCTTT
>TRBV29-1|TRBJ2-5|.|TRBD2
CSVETGLGQETQYF
TGCAGCGTTGAAACGGGACTAGGGCAAGAGACCCAGTACTTC
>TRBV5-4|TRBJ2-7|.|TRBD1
CASSPGWGTGGDRPNYEQYF
TGTGCCAGCAGCCCGGGGTGGGGGACAGGGGGCGATAGACCCAACTACGAGCAGTACTTC
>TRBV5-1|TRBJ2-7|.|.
CASSSPGTYEQYF
TGCGCCAGCAGCTCCCCGGGGACCTACGAGCAGTACTTC
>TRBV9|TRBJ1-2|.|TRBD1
CASSVDRQGEEMGYGYTF
TGTGCCAGCAGCGTAGATCGGCAGGGGGAAGAAATGGGCTATGGCTACACCTTC
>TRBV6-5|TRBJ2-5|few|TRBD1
CASSYLGQAETQYF
TGTGCCAGCAGTTACTTGGGACAGGCAGAGACCCAGTACTTC
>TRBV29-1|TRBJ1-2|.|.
CSVEYQDYGYTF
TGCAGCGTTGAATACCAGGACTATGGCTACACCTTC
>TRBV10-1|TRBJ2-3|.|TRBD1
CASRPTGASTDTQYF
TGCGCCAGCAGACCCACAGGGGCTAGCACAGATACGCAGTATTTT
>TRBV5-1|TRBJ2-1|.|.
CASSWATGTDEQFF
TGCGCCAGCAGCTGGGCGACAGGCACCGATGAGCAGTTCTTC
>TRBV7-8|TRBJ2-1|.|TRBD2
CASSLGLAGAHSYNEQFF
TGTGCCAGCAGCTTAGGTCTAGCGGGGGCCCACTCCTACAATGAGCAGTTCTTC
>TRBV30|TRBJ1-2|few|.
CAWSVLGTSYYGYTF
TGTGCCTGGAGTGTCCTCGGGACTTCCTACTATGGCTACACCTTC
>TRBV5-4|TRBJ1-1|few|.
CASTSRTEAFF
TGTGCCAGCACGTCAAGGACTGAAGCTTTCTTT
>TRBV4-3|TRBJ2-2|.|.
CASSQEREDIWNTGELFF
TGCGCCAGCAGCCAAGAGAGGGAGGACATATGGAACACCGGGGAGCTGTTTTTT
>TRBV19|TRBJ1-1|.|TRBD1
CASSPAAGGNTEAFF
TGTGCCAGTAGTCCAGCTGCAGGGGGGAACACTGAAGCTTTCTTT
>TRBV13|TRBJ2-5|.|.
CASSFRTQETQYF
TGTGCCAGCAGCTTCCGCACCCAAGAGACCCAGTACTTC
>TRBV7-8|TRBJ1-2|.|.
CASSETLDGYTF
TGTGCCAGCAGCGAGACACTTGATGGCTACACCTTC
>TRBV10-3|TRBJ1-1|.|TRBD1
CAISGTGARTEAFF
TGTGCCATCAGTGGAACAGGGGCGAGGACTGAAGCTTTCTTT
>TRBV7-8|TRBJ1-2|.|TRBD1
CASSLQGAGGYTF
TGTGCCAGCAGCTTGCAGGGGGCAGGTGGCTACACCTTC
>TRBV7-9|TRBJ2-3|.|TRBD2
CASSPRTSGESDTQYF
TGTGCCAGCAGCCCCAGGACTAGCGGGGAGTCAGATACGCAGTATTTT
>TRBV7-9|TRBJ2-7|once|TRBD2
CASSLVTSGAYEQYF
TGTGCCAGCAGCTTAGTGACTAGCGGGGCCTACGAGCAGTACTTC
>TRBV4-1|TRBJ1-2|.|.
CASSQDFRKGYTF
TGCGCCAGCAGCCAAGATTTTAGGAAGGGCTACACCTTC
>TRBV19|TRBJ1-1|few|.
CASSRVNTEAFF
TGTGCCAGTAGTCGGGTTAACACTGAAGCTTTCTTT
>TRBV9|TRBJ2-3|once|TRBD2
CASSVAGGVDTQYF
TGTGCCAGCAGCGTAGCGGGGGGTGTAGATACGCAGTATTTT
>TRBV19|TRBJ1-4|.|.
CASSRRDDLEKLFF
TGTGCCAGTAGTCGCCGGGACGATCTAGAAAAACTGTTTTTT
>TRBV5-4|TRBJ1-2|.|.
CASSSDVVYGYTF
TGTGCCAGCAGCTCTGACGTAGTCTATGGCTACACCTTC
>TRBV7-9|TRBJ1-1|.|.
CASSYPSGMNTEAFF
TGTGCCAGCAGCTACCCTTCCGGCATGAACACTGAAGCTTTCTTT
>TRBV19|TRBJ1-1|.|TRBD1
CASSRVGTVGGNTEAFF
TGTGCCAGTAGTAGGGTAGGGACAGTAGGGGGGAACACTGAAGCTTTCTTT
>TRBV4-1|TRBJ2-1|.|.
CASSQDEGWEYNEQFF
TGCGCCAGCAGCCAAGATGAAGGCTGGGAGTACAATGAGCAGTTCTTC
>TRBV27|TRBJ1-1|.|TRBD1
CASSSSGTGRWTEAFF
TGTGCCAGCAGTTCCTCCGGGACAGGGAGATGGACTGAAGCTTTCTTT
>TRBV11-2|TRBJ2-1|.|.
CASSLEIIGNEQFF
TGTGCCAGCAGCCTTGAGATAATTGGCAATGAGCAGTTCTTC
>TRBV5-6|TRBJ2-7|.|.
CASSFGTSSYEQYF
TGTGCCAGCAGCTTCGGGACATCCTCCTACGAGCAGTACTTC
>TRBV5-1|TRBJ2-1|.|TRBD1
CASSSIGQDNEQFF
TGCGCCAGCAGTAGTATAGGACAGGACAATGAGCAGTTCTTC
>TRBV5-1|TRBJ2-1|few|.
CASSFYMTMYNEQFF
TGCGCCAGCAGCTTCTACATGACTATGTACAATGAGCAGTTCTTC
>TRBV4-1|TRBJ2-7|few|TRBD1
CASSPGTGAYEQYF
TGCGCCAGCAGCCCCGGGACAGGCGCCTACGAGCAGTACTTC
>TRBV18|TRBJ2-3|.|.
CASSPTGALTDTQYF
TGTGCCAGCTCACCAACGGGGGCCCTCACAGATACGCAGTATTTT
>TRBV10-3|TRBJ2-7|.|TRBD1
CATGAGTGGSYEQYF
TGTGCCACCGGAGCCGGGACAGGGGGCTCCTACGAGCAGTACTTC
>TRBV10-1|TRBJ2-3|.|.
CASSQRSTDTQYF
TGCGCCAGCAGCCAGAGAAGCACAGATACGCAGTATTTT
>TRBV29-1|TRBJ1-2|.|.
CSVEDRQRAYGYTF
TGCAGCGTTGAAGATAGGCAGAGGGCCTATGGCTACACCTTC